This T cell receptor (beta chain) stems from a study of blood T cell repertoires in COVID-19. Some clones are missing from TCRdb's copy, which holds only in-frame ones; the method was immunoSEQ multiplex PCR. In the table there are about 240,000 clones, about 85% of which are singletons. Trimming removed 0 bases from V and 4 bases from J, with 12 bases in between. CDR1 is WSHSY and CDR2 is SAAADI in the germline V gene. This CDR3 is built from 15 residues. The receptor's source is a man aged 30 to 39 who had recovered from COVID-19. The sequenced material came from peripheral blood. V gene TRBV10-2 combines with J gene TRBJ1-1; D unresolved. This chain's CDR3 is CASSESAPPGTEAFF. The CDR3 DNA sequence: TGCGCCAGCAGTGAGTCTGCCCCTCCCGGCACTGAAGCTTTCTTT.